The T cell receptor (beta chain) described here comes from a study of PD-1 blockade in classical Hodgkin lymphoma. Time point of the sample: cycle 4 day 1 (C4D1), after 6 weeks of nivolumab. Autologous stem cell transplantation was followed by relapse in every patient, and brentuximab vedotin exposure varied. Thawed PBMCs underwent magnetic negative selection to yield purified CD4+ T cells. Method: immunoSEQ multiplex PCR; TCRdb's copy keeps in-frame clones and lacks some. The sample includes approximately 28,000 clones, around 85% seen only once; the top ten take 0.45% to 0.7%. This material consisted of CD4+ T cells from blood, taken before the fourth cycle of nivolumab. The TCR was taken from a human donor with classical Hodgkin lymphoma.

For the CDR3, the DNA is TGTGCCAGCAGCTTGGGGGGGCATAATGAAAAACTGTTTTTT. Its protein is CASSLGGHNEKLFF. This chain connects TRBV28 to TRBJ1-4; maybe TRBD1 (6 bases). CDR1 is MDHEN and CDR2 is SYDVKM in the germline V gene. This CDR3 contains 14 residues. Trimming removed 6 bases at V and 4 bases at J, with 12 bases between.